This T cell receptor beta chain appears in the sequencing data of a study of blood T cell repertoires in COVID-19. Study-wide context: Spain, Italy and the United States supplied samples that represented acute and convalescent COVID-19. Sources were T cells, B-cell-depleted T cells, or PBMCs; the material itself was cDNA or gDNA.

Seattle participants joined during active infection and were tracked over time. TCRdb's copy holds only in-frame clones and misses some; the assay was immunoSEQ multiplex PCR. The sample consists of more than 300,000 clones, around 88% of them appearing once. The CDR3 consists of 16 residues. Germline V gene lookup returns CDR1 ENHRY and CDR2 SYGVKD. V lost 0 bases, J lost 4 bases, and 13 bases lay in between. This receptor was obtained from a woman between 25 and 40 years old with COVID-19, enrolled during active disease. Sample: peripheral blood. The rearrangement joins TRBV10-3 to TRBJ2-1; possible D gene TRBD2, 6 bases. The CDR3 region has the DNA TGTGCCATCAGTGAGTCGACTGGGGGACTTTACAATGAGCAGTTCTTC. Translating it yields CAISESTGGLYNEQFF.